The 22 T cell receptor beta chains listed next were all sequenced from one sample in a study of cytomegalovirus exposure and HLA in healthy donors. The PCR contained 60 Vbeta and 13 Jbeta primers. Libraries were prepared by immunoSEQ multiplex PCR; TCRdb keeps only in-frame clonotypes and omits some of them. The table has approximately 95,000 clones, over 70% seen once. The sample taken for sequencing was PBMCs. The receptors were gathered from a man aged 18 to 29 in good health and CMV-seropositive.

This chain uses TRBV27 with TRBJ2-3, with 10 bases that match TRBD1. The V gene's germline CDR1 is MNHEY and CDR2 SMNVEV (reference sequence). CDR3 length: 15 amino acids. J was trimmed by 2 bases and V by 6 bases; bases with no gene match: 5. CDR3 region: CASSPGQGITDTQYF. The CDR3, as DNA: TGTGCCAGCAGCCCGGGACAGGGGATCACAGATACGCAGTATTTT.

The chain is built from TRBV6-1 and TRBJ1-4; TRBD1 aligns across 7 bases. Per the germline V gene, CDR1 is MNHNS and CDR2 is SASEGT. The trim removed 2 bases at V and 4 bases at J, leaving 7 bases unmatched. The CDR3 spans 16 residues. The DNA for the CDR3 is TGTGCCAGCAGTGAACAGAGGGGGCTGGGTAATGAAAAACTGTTTTTT. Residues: CASSEQRGLGNEKLFF.

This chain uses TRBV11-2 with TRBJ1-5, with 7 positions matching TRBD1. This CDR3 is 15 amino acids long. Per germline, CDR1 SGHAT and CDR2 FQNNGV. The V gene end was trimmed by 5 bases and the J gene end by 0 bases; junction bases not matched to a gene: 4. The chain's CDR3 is CASSQGGNSNQPQHF. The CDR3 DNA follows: TGTGCCAGCAGCCAAGGGGGCAATAGCAATCAGCCCCAGCATTTT.

The CDR3 spells CASSLVPRNPTTGTRTNEKLFF. DNA for the CDR3: TGTGCCAGCAGCTTAGTTCCCCGGAACCCGACAACAGGGACGAGGACTAATGAAAAACTGTTTTTT. The rearrangement uses TRBV7-8 and TRBJ1-4, with D possibly being TRBD1 (6 bases). In germline, CDR1 is SGHVS, CDR2 FQNEAQ. Trimming left V 1 base short and J 2 bases short, with 29 bases between. This CDR3 has 22 residues.

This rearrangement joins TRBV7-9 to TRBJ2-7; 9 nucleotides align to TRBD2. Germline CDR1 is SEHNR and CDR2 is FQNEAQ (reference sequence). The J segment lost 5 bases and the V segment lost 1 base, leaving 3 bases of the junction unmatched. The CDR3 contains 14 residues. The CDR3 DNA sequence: TGTGCCAGCAGCTTAGAGGGACTAGCCCACGAGCAGTACTTC. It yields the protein CASSLEGLAHEQYF.

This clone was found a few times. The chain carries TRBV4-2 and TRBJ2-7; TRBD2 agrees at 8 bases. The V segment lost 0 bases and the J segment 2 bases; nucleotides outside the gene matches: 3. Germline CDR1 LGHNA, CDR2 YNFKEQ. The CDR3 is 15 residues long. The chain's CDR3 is CASSQEGRGAYEQYF. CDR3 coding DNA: TGTGCCAGCAGCCAAGAAGGGCGGGGGGCCTACGAGCAGTACTTC.

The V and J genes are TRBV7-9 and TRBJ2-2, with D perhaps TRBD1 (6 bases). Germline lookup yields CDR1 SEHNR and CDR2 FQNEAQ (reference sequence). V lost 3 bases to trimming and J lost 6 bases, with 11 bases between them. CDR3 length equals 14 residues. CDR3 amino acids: CASSLQQGSGELFF. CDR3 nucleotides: TGTGCCAGCAGCTTGCAACAGGGCTCCGGGGAGCTGTTTTTT.

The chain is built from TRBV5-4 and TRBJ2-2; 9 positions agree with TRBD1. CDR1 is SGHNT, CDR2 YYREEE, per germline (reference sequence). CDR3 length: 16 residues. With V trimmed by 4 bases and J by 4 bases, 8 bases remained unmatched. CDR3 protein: CASSPWGQGSTGELFF. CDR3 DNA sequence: TGTGCCAGCAGCCCCTGGGGACAGGGTAGCACCGGGGAGCTGTTTTTT.

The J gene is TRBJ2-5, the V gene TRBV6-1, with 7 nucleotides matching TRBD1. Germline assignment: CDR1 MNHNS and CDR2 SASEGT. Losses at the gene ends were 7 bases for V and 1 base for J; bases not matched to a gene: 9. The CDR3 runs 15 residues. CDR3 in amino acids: CASIHPRDSQETQYF. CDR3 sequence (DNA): TGTGCCAGCATTCACCCCCGGGACAGCCAAGAGACCCAGTACTTC.

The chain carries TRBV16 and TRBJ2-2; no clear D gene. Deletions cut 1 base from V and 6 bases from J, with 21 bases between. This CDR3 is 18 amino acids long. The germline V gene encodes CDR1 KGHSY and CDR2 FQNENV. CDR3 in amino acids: CASSQLSPNSGFAGELFF. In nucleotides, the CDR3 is TGTGCCAGCAGCCAATTATCCCCCAACAGTGGGTTCGCCGGGGAGCTGTTTTTT.

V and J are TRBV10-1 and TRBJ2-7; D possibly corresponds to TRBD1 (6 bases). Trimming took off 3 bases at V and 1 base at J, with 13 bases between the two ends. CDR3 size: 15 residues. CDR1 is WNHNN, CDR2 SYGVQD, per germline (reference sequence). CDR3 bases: TGCGCCAGCAGTGAAGGCAGGGGTCGGTCCTACGAGCAGTACTTC. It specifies CASSEGRGRSYEQYF.

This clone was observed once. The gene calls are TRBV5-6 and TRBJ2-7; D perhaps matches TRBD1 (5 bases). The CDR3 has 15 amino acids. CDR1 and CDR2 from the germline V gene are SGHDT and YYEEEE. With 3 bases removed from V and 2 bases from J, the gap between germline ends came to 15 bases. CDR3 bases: TGTGCCAGCAGCTCTTGGGGCGGACCTGCCTACGAGCAGTACTTC. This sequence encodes CASSSWGGPAYEQYF.

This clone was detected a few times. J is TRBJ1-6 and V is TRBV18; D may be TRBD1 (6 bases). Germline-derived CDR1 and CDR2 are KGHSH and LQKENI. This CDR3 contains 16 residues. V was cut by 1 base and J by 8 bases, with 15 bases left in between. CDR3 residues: CASSPLPGGSDSPLHF. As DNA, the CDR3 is TGTGCCAGCTCACCACTCCCGGGGGGCTCGGATTCACCCCTCCACTTT.

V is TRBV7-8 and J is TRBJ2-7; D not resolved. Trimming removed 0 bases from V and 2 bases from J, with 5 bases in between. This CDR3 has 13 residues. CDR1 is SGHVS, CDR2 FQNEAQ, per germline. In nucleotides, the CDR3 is TGTGCCAGCAGCTTAGCCCGAGCCTACGAGCAGTACTTC. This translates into CASSLARAYEQYF.

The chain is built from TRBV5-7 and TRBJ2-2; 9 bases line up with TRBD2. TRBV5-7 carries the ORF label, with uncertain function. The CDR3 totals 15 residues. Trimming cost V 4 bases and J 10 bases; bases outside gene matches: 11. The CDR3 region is CASSPPSGVDEELFF. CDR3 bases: TGTGCCAGCAGCCCGCCTAGCGGGGTTGATGAGGAGCTGTTTTTT.

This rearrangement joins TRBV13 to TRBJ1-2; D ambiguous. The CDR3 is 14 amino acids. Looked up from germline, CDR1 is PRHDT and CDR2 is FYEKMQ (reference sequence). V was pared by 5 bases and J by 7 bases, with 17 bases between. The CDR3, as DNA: TGTGCCAGCAGCCCGATGGGCGTAGAGGGTGGCTACACCTTC. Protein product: CASSPMGVEGGYTF.

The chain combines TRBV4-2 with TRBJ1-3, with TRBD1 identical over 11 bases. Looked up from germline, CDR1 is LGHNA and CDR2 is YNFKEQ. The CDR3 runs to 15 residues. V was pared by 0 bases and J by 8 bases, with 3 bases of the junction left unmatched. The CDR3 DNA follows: TGTGCCAGCAGCCAAGACGGACAGGGGGCGGACACCATATATTTT. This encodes CASSQDGQGADTIYF.

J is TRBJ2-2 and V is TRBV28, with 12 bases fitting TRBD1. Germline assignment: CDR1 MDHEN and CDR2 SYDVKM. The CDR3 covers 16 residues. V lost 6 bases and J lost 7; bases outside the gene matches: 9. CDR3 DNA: TGTGCCAGCAGGGACTGGGACAGGGGGCGGGTCGGGGAGCTGTTTTTT. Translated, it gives CASRDWDRGRVGELFF.

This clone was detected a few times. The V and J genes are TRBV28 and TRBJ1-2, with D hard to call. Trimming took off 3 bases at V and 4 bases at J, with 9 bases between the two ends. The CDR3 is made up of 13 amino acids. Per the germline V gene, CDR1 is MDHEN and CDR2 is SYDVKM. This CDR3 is CASSLVGSYGYTF. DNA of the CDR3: TGTGCCAGCAGTTTGGTAGGGAGCTATGGCTACACCTTC.

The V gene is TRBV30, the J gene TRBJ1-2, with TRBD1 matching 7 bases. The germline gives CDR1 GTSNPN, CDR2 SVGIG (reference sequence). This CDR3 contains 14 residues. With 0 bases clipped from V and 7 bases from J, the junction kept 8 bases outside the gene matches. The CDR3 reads CAWSVRGGAGGYTF. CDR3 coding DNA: TGTGCCTGGAGTGTACGAGGGGGCGCGGGTGGCTACACCTTC.

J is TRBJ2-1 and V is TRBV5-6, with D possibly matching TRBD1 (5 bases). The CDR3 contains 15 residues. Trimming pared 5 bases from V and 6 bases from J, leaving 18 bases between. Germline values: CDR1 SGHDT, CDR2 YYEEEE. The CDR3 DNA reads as TGTGCCAGCAGTTACCTCGGCAATCAGGGCAATGAGCAGTTCTTC. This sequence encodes CASSYLGNQGNEQFF. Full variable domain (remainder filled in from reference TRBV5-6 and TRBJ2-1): DAGVTQSPTHLIKTRGQQVTLRCSPKSGHDTVSWYQQALGQGPQFIFQYYEEEERQRGNFPDRFSGHQFPNYSSELNVNALLLGDSALYLCASSYLGNQGNEQFFGPGTRLTVL.

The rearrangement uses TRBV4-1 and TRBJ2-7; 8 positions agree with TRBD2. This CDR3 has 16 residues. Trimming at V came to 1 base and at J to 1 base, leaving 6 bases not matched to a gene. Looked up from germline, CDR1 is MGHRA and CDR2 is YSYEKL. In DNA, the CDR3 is TGCGCCAGCAGCCAAGTGGGAACTAGCGGTTCCTACGAGCAGTACTTC. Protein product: CASSQVGTSGSYEQYF.